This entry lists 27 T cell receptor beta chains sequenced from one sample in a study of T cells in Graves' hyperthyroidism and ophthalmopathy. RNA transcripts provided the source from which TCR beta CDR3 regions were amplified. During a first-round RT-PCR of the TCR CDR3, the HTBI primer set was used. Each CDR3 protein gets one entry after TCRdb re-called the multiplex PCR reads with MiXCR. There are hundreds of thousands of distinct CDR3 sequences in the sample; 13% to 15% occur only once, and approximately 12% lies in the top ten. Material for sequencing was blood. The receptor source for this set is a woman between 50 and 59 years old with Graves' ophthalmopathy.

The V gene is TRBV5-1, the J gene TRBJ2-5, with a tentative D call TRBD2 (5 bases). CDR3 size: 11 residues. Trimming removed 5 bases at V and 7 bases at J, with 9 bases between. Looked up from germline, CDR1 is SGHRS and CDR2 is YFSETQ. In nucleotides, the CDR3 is TGCGCCAGCAGGTTCGGGGTGACCCAGTACTTC. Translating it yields CASRFGVTQYF.

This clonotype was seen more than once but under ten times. CDR3 bases: TGCGCCAGCAGCCAAGATCGGTTTATCGGGGAGGCCCGGTCGGCTTTCTTT. Amino acids: CASSQDRFIGEARSAFF. The V gene is TRBV4-3, the J gene TRBJ1-1; D not certain. Looked up from germline, CDR1 is LGHNA and CDR2 is YSLEER. CDR3 size: 17 residues. The V end was cut by 0 bases, the J end by 11 bases, with 25 bases between.

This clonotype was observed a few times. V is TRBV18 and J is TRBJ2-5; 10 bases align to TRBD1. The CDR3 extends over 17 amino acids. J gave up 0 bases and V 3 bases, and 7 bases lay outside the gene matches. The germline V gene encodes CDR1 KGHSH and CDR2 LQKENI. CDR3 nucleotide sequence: TGTGCCAGCTCACCGGGACAGGGGTCCCTTTACCAAGAGACCCAGTACTTC. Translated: CASSPGQGSLYQETQYF.

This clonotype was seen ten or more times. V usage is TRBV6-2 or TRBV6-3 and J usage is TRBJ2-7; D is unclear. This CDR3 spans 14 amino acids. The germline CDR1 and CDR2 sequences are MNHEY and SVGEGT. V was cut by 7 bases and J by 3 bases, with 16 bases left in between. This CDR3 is CASTYAGGYYEQYF. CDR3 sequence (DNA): TGTGCCAGCACCTACGCAGGCGGATACTACGAGCAGTACTTC.

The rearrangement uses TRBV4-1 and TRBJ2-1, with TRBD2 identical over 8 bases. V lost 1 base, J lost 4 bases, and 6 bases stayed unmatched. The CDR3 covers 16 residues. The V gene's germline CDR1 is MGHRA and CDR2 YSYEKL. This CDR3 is CASSQAGTRVYNEQFF. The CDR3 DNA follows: TGCGCCAGCAGCCAAGCCGGGACTAGAGTTTACAATGAGCAGTTCTTC.

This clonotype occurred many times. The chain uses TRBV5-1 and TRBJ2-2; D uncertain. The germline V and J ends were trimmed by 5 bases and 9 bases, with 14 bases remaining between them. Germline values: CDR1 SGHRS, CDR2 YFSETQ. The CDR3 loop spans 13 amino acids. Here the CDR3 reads CASRPTQTRELFF. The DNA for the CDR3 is TGCGCCAGCAGGCCGACCCAAACGAGGGAGCTGTTTTTT.

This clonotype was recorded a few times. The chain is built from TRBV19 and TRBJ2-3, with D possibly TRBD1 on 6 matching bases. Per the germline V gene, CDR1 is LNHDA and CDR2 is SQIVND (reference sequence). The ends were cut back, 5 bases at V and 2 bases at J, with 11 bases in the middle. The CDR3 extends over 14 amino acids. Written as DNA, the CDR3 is TGTGCCAGTAGTGCCCGGACAGTCACAGATACGCAGTATTTT. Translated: CASSARTVTDTQYF.

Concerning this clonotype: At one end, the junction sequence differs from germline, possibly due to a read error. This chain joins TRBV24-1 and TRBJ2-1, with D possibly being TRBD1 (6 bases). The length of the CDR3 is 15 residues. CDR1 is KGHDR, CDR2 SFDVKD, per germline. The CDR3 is CATSGTGHVYNERFF. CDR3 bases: TGTGCCACCAGTGGCACGGGACACGTCTACAATGAGCGGTTCTTC.

The CDR3 region is CAISEPAQAASYEQYF. CDR3 DNA sequence: TGTGCCATCAGTGAACCCGCGCAGGCCGCATCCTACGAGCAGTACTTC. The J gene is TRBJ2-7, the V gene TRBV10-3; D is unclear. Germline CDR1 is ENHRY and CDR2 is SYGVKD. The V and J ends lost 3 bases and 1 base respectively, with 16 bases between them. CDR3 length: 16 amino acids.

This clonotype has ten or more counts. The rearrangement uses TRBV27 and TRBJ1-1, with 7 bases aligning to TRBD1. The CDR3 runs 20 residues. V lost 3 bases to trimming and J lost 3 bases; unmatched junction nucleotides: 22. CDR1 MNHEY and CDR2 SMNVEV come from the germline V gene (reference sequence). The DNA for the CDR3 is TGTGCCAGCAGTTTTAACAGGGGAGGTCCGTCACAGGGCGTAGACACTGAAGCTTTCTTT. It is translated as CASSFNRGGPSQGVDTEAFF.

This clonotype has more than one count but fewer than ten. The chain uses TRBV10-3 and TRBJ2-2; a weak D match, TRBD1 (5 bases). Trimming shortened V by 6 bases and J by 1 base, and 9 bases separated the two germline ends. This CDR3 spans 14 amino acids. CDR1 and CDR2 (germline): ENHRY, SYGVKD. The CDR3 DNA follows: TGTGCCATCAGAAAGACAGTGAACACCGGGGAGCTGTTTTTT. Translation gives CAIRKTVNTGELFF.

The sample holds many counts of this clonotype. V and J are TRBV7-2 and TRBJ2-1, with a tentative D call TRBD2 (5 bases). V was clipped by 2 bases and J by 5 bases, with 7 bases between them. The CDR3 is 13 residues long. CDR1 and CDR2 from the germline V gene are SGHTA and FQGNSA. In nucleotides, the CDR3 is TGTGCCAGCAGCTTAAAGCGGAACAATGAGCAGTTCTTC. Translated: CASSLKRNNEQFF.

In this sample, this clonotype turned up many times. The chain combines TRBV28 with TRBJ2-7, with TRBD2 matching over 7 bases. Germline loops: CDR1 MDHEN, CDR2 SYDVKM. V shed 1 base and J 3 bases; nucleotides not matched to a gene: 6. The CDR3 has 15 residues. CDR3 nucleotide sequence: TGTGCCAGCAGTTTATTTAGAGCGGGAAGCTACGAGCAGTACTTC. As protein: CASSLFRAGSYEQYF. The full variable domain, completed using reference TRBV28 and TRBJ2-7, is DVKVTQSSRYLVKRTGEKVFLECVQDMDHENMFWYRQDPGLGLRLIYFSYDVKMKEKGDIPEGYSVSREKKERFSLILESASTNQTSMYLCASSLFRAGSYEQYFGPGTRLTVT.

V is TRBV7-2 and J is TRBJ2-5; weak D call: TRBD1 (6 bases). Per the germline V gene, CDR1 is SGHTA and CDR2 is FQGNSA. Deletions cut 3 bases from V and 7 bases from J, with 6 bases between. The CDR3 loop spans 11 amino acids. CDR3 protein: CASSFRGTQYF. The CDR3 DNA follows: TGTGCCAGCAGCTTCAGGGGGACCCAGTACTTC.

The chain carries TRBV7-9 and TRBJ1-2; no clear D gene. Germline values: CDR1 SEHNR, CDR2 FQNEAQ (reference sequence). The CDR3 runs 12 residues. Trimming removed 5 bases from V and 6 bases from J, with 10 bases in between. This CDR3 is CASSPDLHGYTF. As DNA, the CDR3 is TGTGCCAGCAGCCCAGACTTGCATGGCTACACCTTC.

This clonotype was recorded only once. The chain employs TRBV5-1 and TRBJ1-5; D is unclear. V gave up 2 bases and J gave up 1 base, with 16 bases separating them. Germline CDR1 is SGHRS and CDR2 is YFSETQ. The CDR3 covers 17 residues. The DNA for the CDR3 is TGCGCCAGCAGCTTCTTAGGGCAGGTGAAGAGCAATCAGCCCCAGCATTTT. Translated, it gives CASSFLGQVKSNQPQHF.

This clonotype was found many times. The CDR3 loop reads CSARGDREPYEQYF. The CDR3 DNA sequence: TGCAGTGCTAGAGGGGACAGGGAACCCTACGAGCAGTACTTC. This chain uses TRBV20-1 with TRBJ2-7; 9 positions match TRBD1. This CDR3 contains 14 residues. Per the germline V gene, CDR1 is DFQATT and CDR2 is SNEGSKA (reference sequence). V dropped 1 base and J dropped 2; count of bases not matched to a gene: 3.

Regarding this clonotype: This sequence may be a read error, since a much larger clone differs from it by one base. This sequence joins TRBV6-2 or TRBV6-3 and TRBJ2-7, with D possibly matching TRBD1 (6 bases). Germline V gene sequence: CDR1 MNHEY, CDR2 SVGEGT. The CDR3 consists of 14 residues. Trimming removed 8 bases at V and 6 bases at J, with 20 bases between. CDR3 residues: CASSPTHRAGEQYF. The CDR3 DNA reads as TGTGCCAGCTCACCAACGCACAGGGCGGGCGAGCAGTACTTC.

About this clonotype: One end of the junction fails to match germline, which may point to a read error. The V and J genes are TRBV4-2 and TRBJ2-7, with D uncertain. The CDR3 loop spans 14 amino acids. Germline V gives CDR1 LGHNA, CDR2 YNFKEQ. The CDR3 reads CASSQAKEIYELYF. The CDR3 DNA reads TGTGCCAGCAGCCAAGCTAAAGAAATCTACGAGCTGTACTTC.

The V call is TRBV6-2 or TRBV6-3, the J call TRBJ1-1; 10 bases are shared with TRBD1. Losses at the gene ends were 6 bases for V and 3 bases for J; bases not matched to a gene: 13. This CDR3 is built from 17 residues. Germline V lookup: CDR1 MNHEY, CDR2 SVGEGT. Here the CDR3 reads CASRKRQGAVSDTEAFF. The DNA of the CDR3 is TGTGCCAGCAGAAAGAGACAGGGGGCTGTTTCGGACACTGAAGCTTTCTTT.

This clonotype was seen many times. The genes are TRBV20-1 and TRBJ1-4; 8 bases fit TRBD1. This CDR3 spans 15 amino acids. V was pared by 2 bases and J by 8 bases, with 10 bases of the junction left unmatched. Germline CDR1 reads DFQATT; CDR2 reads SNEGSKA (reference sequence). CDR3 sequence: CSARPRTGSREKLFF. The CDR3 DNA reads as TGCAGTGCTAGACCCCGGACAGGGTCTCGAGAAAAACTGTTTTTT.

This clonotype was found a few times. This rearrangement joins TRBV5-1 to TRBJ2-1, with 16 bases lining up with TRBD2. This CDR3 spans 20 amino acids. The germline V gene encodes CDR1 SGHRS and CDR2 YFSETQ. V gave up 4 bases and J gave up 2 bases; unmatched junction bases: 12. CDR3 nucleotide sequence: TGCGCCAGCAGCCAGTTCGCCGGGACTAGCGGGAGGGCCGCCTACAATGAGCAGTTCTTC. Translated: CASSQFAGTSGRAAYNEQFF.

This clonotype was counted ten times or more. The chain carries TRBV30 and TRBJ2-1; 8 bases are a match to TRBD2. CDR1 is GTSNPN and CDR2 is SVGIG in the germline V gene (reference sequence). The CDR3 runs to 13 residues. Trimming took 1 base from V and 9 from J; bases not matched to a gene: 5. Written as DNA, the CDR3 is TGTGCCTGGAGTGGAGCGGGAGTGGCTGAGCAGTTCTTC. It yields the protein CAWSGAGVAEQFF.

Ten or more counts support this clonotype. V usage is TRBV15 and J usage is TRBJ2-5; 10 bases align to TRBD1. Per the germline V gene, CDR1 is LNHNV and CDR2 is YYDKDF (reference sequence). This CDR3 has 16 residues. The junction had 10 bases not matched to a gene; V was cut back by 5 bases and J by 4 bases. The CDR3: CATSSRTGGSRETQYF. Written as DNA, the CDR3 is TGTGCCACCAGCTCACGGACAGGGGGGTCGAGAGAGACCCAGTACTTC. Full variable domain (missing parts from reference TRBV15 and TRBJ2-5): DAMVIQNPRYQVTQFGKPVTLSCSQTLNHNVMYWYQQKSSQAPKLLFHYYDKDFNNEADTPDNFQSRRPNTSFCFLDIRSPGLGDTAMYLCATSSRTGGSRETQYFGPGTRLLVL.

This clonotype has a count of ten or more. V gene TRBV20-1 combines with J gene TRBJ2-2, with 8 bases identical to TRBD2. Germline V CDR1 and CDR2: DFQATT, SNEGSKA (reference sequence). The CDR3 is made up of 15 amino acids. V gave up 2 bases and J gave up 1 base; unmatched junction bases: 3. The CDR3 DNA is TGCAGTGCTAGAAAGGGACTAGTGAACACCGGGGAGCTGTTTTTT. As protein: CSARKGLVNTGELFF.

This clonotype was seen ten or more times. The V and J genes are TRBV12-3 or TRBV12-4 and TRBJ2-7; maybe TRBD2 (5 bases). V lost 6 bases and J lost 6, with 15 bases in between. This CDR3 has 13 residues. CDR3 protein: CASSPGKLSEQYF. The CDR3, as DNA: TGTGCCAGCAGCCCGGGAAAGTTATCCGAGCAGTACTTC.

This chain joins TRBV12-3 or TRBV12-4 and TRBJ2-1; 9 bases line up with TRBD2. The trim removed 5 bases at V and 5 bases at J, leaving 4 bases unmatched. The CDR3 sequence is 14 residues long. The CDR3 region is CASSSGRPNNEQFF. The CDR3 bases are TGTGCCAGCAGTAGCGGGAGGCCCAACAATGAGCAGTTCTTC.